Following are 2 T cell receptor beta chains from one sample sequenced in a study of a mutant IDH1 vaccine in newly diagnosed glioma. The assay was immunoSEQ multiplex PCR, and TCRdb's table has in-frame clones only and misses some. The data contain 55,000 to 65,000 clones, around 80% of them singletons. Time point here: week 35, safety follow-up. A single vaccine dose contained 300 ug of mutant IDH1 20-mer peptide, and topical imiquimod was used with it. The antigens these receptors bind are not known. The source material was PBMCs, sampled from a glioma patient whose treatment included an IDH1 peptide vaccine. These receptors all come from a man younger than 40 with glioma.

The rearrangement joins TRBV6-1 to TRBJ1-6; D unresolved. Germline V gene data show CDR1 as MNHNS and CDR2 as SASEGT. Trimming took 1 base from V and 9 from J, leaving 13 bases between them. This CDR3 is built from 15 residues. The CDR3 region is CASSEEKGRSSPLHF. CDR3 nucleotide sequence: TGTGCCAGCAGTGAAGAGAAGGGTAGGAGTTCACCCCTCCACTTT.

The genes are TRBV5-4 and TRBJ1-2; 10 positions match TRBD1. V lost 1 base, J lost 0 bases, and 6 bases stayed unmatched. This CDR3 has 17 residues. The germline gives CDR1 SGHNT, CDR2 YYREEE (reference sequence). The CDR3 here is CASSLRTGGIANYGYTF. CDR3 DNA sequence: TGTGCCAGCAGCTTGAGGACAGGGGGAATCGCTAACTATGGCTACACCTTC.